What follows are 31 T cell receptor beta chains derived from one specimen sequenced in a study of shared clonotypes between healthy human individuals. Only in-frame clones appear in the TCRdb table, and some are missing; sequencing was by immunoSEQ multiplex PCR. The repertoire has roughly 1.5 million clones, approximately 98% of them found once; the top ten carry around 0.47%. The material sequenced was naive CD4+ T cells sorted from blood. Subset reported: CD45RA+ positively selected. The receptors come from a man in his thirties or forties in good health.

J is TRBJ2-1 and V is TRBV18, with TRBD1 identical over 9 bases. This CDR3 is built from 14 residues. With V trimmed by 8 bases and J by 7 bases, 9 bases remained unmatched. Germline CDR1 reads KGHSH; CDR2 reads LQKENI. The CDR3 is CASLPGTGRNEQFF. The CDR3 nucleotides read TGTGCCAGCCTTCCCGGGACAGGGAGGAATGAGCAGTTCTTC.

The V and J genes are TRBV27 and TRBJ2-7; 9 nucleotides align to TRBD1. Germline CDR1 reads MNHEY; CDR2 reads SMNVEV (reference sequence). Trimming removed 6 bases from V and 3 bases from J; junction bases left unmatched: 6. The CDR3 runs 14 residues. DNA for the CDR3: TGTGCCAGCAGAACCGGGACAGGGTTCTACGAGCAGTACTTC. Translation: CASRTGTGFYEQYF.

The V gene is TRBV7-9, the J gene TRBJ1-1, with unresolved D. The CDR3 sequence is 12 residues long. Germline V gene lookup returns CDR1 SEHNR and CDR2 FQNEAQ (reference sequence). V was trimmed by 7 bases and J by 2 bases, leaving 8 bases between them. The CDR3 DNA sequence: TGTGCCAGCACCAAAGTCAACACTGAAGCTTTCTTT. Its protein product is CASTKVNTEAFF.

This chain connects TRBV27 to TRBJ1-5; a weak D match, TRBD1 (5 bases). CDR1 is MNHEY, CDR2 SMNVEV, per germline (reference sequence). V was cut by 6 bases and J by 3 bases, with 21 bases left in between. The CDR3 extends over 17 amino acids. CDR3 sequence reads: CASRKYALWDPNQPQHF. CDR3 sequence (DNA): TGTGCCAGCAGAAAATATGCCCTCTGGGACCCCAATCAGCCCCAGCATTTT.

The chain carries TRBV7-6 and TRBJ1-1; 10 bases fit TRBD1. V trimming: 2 bases; J trimming: 5 bases; junction bases outside the gene matches: 14. The CDR3 is 18 amino acids. The germline CDR1 and CDR2 sequences are SGHVS and FNYEAQ. CDR3 amino acids: CASSLTRTGGGGTTEAFF. The CDR3 region has the DNA TGTGCCAGCAGCTTAACTCGGACAGGGGGAGGAGGTACGACTGAAGCTTTCTTT. The whole variable domain, remainder taken from reference TRBV7-6 and TRBJ1-1, is GAGVSQSPRYKVTKRGQDVALRCDPISGHVSLYWYRQALGQGPEFLTYFNYEAQQDKSGLPNDRFSAERPEGSISTLTIQRTEQRDSAMYRCASSLTRTGGGGTTEAFFGQGTRLTVV.

CDR3 in amino acids: CASSRSGTQSSGANVLTF. The CDR3 DNA follows: TGCGCCAGCAGCCGTTCCGGGACGCAGAGCTCTGGGGCCAACGTCCTGACTTTC. V is TRBV5-1 and J is TRBJ2-6; D is perhaps TRBD1 or TRBD2 (5 bases each). V was cut by 4 bases and J by 0 bases, with 17 bases left in between. Germline V gene sequence: CDR1 SGHRS, CDR2 YFSETQ. This CDR3 region has 18 residues.

This rearrangement joins TRBV7-2 to TRBJ1-5; TRBD1 matches 9 bases. Per the germline V gene, CDR1 is SGHTA and CDR2 is FQGNSA. The CDR3 is 15 amino acids. With 5 bases clipped from V and 4 bases from J, the junction kept 6 bases outside the gene matches. CDR3 sequence reads: CASSRGTGPNQPQHF. CDR3 in DNA: TGTGCCAGCAGCAGGGGGACAGGGCCGAATCAGCCCCAGCATTTT.

This chain connects TRBV6-1 to TRBJ2-1; D gene ambiguous. The germline V gene has CDR1 MNHNS and CDR2 SASEGT. V was trimmed by 6 bases and J by 7 bases, leaving 7 bases between them. The CDR3 length is 11 residues. The CDR3 protein is CASSRSNEQFF. CDR3 nucleotides: TGTGCCAGCAGCCGGAGTAATGAGCAGTTCTTC.

The gene calls are TRBV5-5 and TRBJ2-2; D unresolved. This CDR3 has 17 residues. The germline V and J ends were trimmed by 1 base and 3 bases, with 16 bases remaining between them. The germline CDR1 and CDR2 sequences are SGHKS and YYEKEE (reference sequence). DNA for the CDR3: TGTGCCAGCAGCTTGAGTTATGCCAGAACCCACACCGGGGAGCTGTTTTTT. Its protein is CASSLSYARTHTGELFF.

This chain connects TRBV2 to TRBJ2-3, with 11 nucleotides matching TRBD2. The V and J ends lost 8 bases and 2 bases, in that order; junction bases with no gene match: 12. CDR3 length: 17 residues. The germline CDR1 and CDR2 sequences are SNHLY and FYNNEI. This CDR3 reads CASPEPLSGRDTDTQYF. In nucleotides, the CDR3 is TGTGCCAGCCCCGAACCCCTTAGCGGGAGGGACACAGATACGCAGTATTTT.

This clone is a singleton in its sample. V usage is TRBV18 and J usage is TRBJ2-7; 7 bases fit TRBD1. The germline gives CDR1 KGHSH, CDR2 LQKENI. V trimming: 9 bases; J trimming: 0 bases; junction bases outside the gene matches: 2. The CDR3 consists of 12 residues. As DNA, the CDR3 is TGTGCCAGTGCAGGGGGCTCCTACGAGCAGTACTTC. It encodes CASAGGSYEQYF.

This chain links TRBV7-6 with TRBJ2-3; D remains unclear. The germline V gene encodes CDR1 SGHVS and CDR2 FNYEAQ. The CDR3 consists of 13 residues. V was trimmed by 0 bases and J by 3 bases, leaving 4 bases between them. This CDR3 reads CASSLAWTDTQYF. The CDR3 DNA sequence: TGTGCCAGCAGCTTAGCGTGGACAGATACGCAGTATTTT.

CDR3 bases: TGTGCGCGTTGGTCGGGAGATGGTTCCAACTATGGCTACACCTTC. As protein: CARWSGDGSNYGYTF. The chain has TRBV30 and TRBJ1-2; no clear D gene. CDR3 length: 15 residues. Germline CDR1 is GTSNPN and CDR2 is SVGIG (reference sequence).

As DNA, the CDR3 is TGTGCCAGCAGCCCGCGGGATCAGTACAATGAGCAGTTCTTC. Translating gives CASSPRDQYNEQFF. The chain links TRBV11-3 to TRBJ2-1; a weak D match, TRBD2 (6 bases). Germline CDR1 reads SGHNT; CDR2 reads YENEEA. This CDR3 has 14 amino acids. V shed 5 bases and J shed 4 bases, with 12 bases lying between them.

J is TRBJ2-2 and V is TRBV4-1, with 8 bases fitting TRBD2. This CDR3 has 17 residues. Germline CDR1 and CDR2: MGHRA and YSYEKL. Losses at the gene ends were 1 base for V and 8 bases for J; bases not matched to a gene: 12. CDR3 sequence: CASSQVPGGEIAGELFF. In DNA, the CDR3 is TGCGCCAGCAGCCAAGTTCCGGGAGGGGAAATCGCTGGGGAGCTGTTTTTT.

The CDR3 sequence is CATLSRGDYGYTF. The CDR3 coding sequence is TGTGCCACCCTATCCAGGGGGGACTATGGCTACACCTTC. The V call is TRBV28, the J call TRBJ1-2; 7 bases match TRBD1. The CDR3 runs to 13 residues. Trimming at V came to 10 bases and at J to 3 bases, leaving 8 bases not matched to a gene. Germline values: CDR1 MDHEN, CDR2 SYDVKM.

The gene calls are TRBV9 and TRBJ2-1; 8 bases are shared with TRBD2. J gave up 7 bases and V 1 base, and 10 bases lay outside the gene matches. Germline V lookup: CDR1 SGDLS, CDR2 YYNGEE. There are 16 residues in the CDR3. The CDR3 sequence is CASSVIVAGMQNEQFF. The CDR3 region has the DNA TGTGCCAGCAGCGTAATAGTAGCGGGAATGCAGAATGAGCAGTTCTTC.

The chain has TRBV7-2 and TRBJ2-7; D is unclear. The germline V and J ends were trimmed by 1 base and 2 bases, with 12 bases remaining between them. The CDR3 contains 15 residues. Per germline, CDR1 SGHTA and CDR2 FQGNSA. CDR3: CASSLVRSNAYEQYF. CDR3 coding DNA: TGTGCCAGCAGCTTAGTCCGTAGCAACGCCTACGAGCAGTACTTC.

The J gene is TRBJ2-5, the V gene TRBV7-9, with D perhaps being TRBD1 or TRBD2 (6 bases each). Per germline, CDR1 SEHNR and CDR2 FQNEAQ (reference sequence). This CDR3 has 13 amino acids. V was clipped by 7 bases and J by 4 bases, with 13 bases between them. This chain's CDR3 is CASTGTGAETQYF. CDR3 nucleotide sequence: TGTGCCAGCACCGGAACGGGGGCAGAGACCCAGTACTTC. The full variable domain, in which reference TRBV7-9 and TRBJ2-5 provide the parts outside the CDR3, is DTGVSQNPRHKITKRGQNVTFRCDPISEHNRLYWYRQTLGQGPEFLTYFQNEAQLEKSRLLSDRFSAERPKGSFSTLEIQRTEQGDSAMYLCASTGTGAETQYFGPGTRLLVL.

V usage is TRBV5-1 and J usage is TRBJ1-2, with 7 nucleotides matching TRBD1. CDR3 length equals 15 residues. V gave up 4 bases and J gave up 0 bases; unmatched junction bases: 6. In germline, CDR1 is SGHRS, CDR2 YFSETQ. CDR3 in amino acids: CASSVGQQANYGYTF. The CDR3, as DNA: TGCGCCAGCAGCGTGGGACAGCAAGCTAACTATGGCTACACCTTC.

The chain recombines TRBV6-5 with TRBJ2-1; maybe TRBD1 (5 bases). The germline V gene has CDR1 MNHEY and CDR2 SVGAGI. The CDR3 runs to 15 residues. Trimming stripped 0 bases from V and 2 bases from J, with 8 bases between. The CDR3 DNA reads TGTGCCAGCAGTTACTCGGACACTACCTACAATGAGCAGTTCTTC. Residues: CASSYSDTTYNEQFF.

CDR3 amino acids: CASSWPGRAGELFF. The CDR3 region has the DNA TGTGCCAGCAGCTGGCCGGGGCGGGCCGGGGAGCTGTTTTTT. The genes are TRBV5-4 and TRBJ2-2; D may correspond to TRBD1 or TRBD2 (5 bases each). V lost 3 bases and J 6 bases, leaving 12 bases between the germline ends. In germline, CDR1 is SGHNT, CDR2 YYREEE (reference sequence). This CDR3 region has 14 residues.

The sample holds one count of this clone. The V call is TRBV2, the J call TRBJ1-2; 8 nucleotides match TRBD1. This CDR3 has 13 residues. Germline V lookup: CDR1 SNHLY, CDR2 FYNNEI. The junction had 9 bases not matched to a gene; V was cut back by 7 bases and J by 8 bases. The CDR3 reads CASTRTGRGGYTF. CDR3 DNA: TGTGCCAGCACCAGGACAGGGAGAGGCGGCTACACCTTC.

CDR3 DNA sequence: TGTGCCAGTAGCCAAGGTATGAGCAATCAGCCCCAGCATTTT. It codes for CASSQGMSNQPQHF. The chain recombines TRBV19 with TRBJ1-5; D is undetermined. Germline lookup yields CDR1 LNHDA and CDR2 SQIVND (reference sequence). This CDR3 comprises 14 residues. The ends were cut back, 6 bases at V and 1 base at J, with 10 bases in the middle.

The chain is built from TRBV6-5 and TRBJ1-1; the D gene is possibly TRBD1 (5 bases). V shed 2 bases and J shed 4 bases, with 11 bases lying between them. The CDR3 is 14 residues long. CDR1 and CDR2 from the germline V gene are MNHEY and SVGAGI. CDR3: CASSYLTVGTEAFF. The CDR3 coding sequence is TGTGCCAGCAGTTACCTGACAGTCGGCACTGAAGCTTTCTTT.

This clone appeared once. The V and J genes are TRBV4-3 and TRBJ2-1; TRBD1 aligns across 7 bases. V shed 4 bases and J 8 bases; nucleotides not matched to a gene: 17. Per the germline V gene, CDR1 is LGHNA and CDR2 is YSLEER. This CDR3 is 17 amino acids long. Here the CDR3 DNA reads TGCGCCAGCAGCCGACACCCGTATACAGGGGATTCTGATGAGCAGTTCTTC. As protein: CASSRHPYTGDSDEQFF.

This chain connects TRBV10-3 to TRBJ2-1; perhaps D is TRBD1 or TRBD2 (5 bases each). The CDR3 covers 15 residues. The germline V gene encodes CDR1 ENHRY and CDR2 SYGVKD. With 7 bases removed from V and 12 bases from J, the gap between germline ends came to 25 bases. CDR3 sequence: CAITSTGTDSQGQFF. In DNA form, the CDR3 reads TGTGCCATCACCTCCACCGGGACCGACTCCCAGGGGCAGTTCTTC.

Comments on this clone: The identical CDR3 is also encoded by other nucleotide sequences in the sample. The genes are TRBV5-1 and TRBJ2-3, with 8 bases lining up with TRBD1. Trimming at V came to 4 bases and at J to 3 bases, leaving 1 base not matched to a gene. Germline V gene data show CDR1 as SGHRS and CDR2 as YFSETQ. The CDR3 is 13 residues long. CDR3 sequence reads: CASSRQGTDTQYF. As DNA, the CDR3 is TGCGCCAGCAGCCGACAGGGGACAGATACGCAGTATTTT.

The rearrangement links TRBV21-1 to TRBJ2-7; TRBD1, the table's D call, lacks a check against the DNA. TRBV21-1 is termed a pseudogene. The CDR3 is 13 amino acids. The CDR3 DNA reads TGTGCCAGCAGCAAAGGGGACACCTACGAGCAGTACTTC. This codes for CASSKGDTYEQYF.

J is TRBJ1-1 and V is TRBV7-8, with D maybe TRBD1 (6 bases). Germline-derived CDR1 and CDR2 are SGHVS and FQNEAQ. V gave up 4 bases and J gave up 5 bases, with 20 bases separating them. The CDR3 is made up of 16 amino acids. CDR3 in DNA: TGTGCCAGCAGCTCCACCGGGACCGGGCAGGGGACTGAAGCTTTCTTT. It translates to CASSSTGTGQGTEAFF.

The chain recombines TRBV29-1 with TRBJ2-5; D is uncertain. The CDR3 covers 17 residues. V lost 1 base to trimming and J lost 2 bases, with 20 bases between them. Germline V gives CDR1 SQVTM, CDR2 ANQGSEA. DNA of the CDR3: TGCAGCGTTGAAGTCCCCCCTCCCTCATCTAAGCAAGAGACCCAGTACTTC. Protein: CSVEVPPPSSKQETQYF.